The present T cell receptor beta chain was sequenced within a study of Ad26.COV2.S vaccination and SARS-CoV-2 variants. Specified treatment: over 15 received Ad26.COV2.S at low or high dose, single or two shots; roughly 5 received placebo; per-sample allocation not given. Samples were taken on day 63 after the first vaccine or placebo injection. Profiling relied on immunoSEQ multiplex PCR, and the TCRdb table lists in-frame clones only, not all of them. Among roughly 400,000 clones listed, 92% were seen once. The sequence derives from a person aged 18-60 years who received the Ad26.COV2.S COVID-19 vaccine or a placebo. Material: peripheral blood, obtained in a trial of Ad26.COV2.S vaccine versus placebo.

The DNA of the CDR3 is TGTGCCAGCAGTTACCGACCCAGGACAGGGGACACAGATACGCAGTATTTT. It is translated as CASSYRPRTGDTDTQYF. The chain employs TRBV6-2 or TRBV6-3 and TRBJ2-3, with TRBD1 identical over 9 bases. Germline CDR1 reads MNHEY; CDR2 reads SVGEGT. Germline trimming cut 2 bases from V and 2 bases from J; bases unmatched to any gene: 8. The CDR3 length is 17 residues.